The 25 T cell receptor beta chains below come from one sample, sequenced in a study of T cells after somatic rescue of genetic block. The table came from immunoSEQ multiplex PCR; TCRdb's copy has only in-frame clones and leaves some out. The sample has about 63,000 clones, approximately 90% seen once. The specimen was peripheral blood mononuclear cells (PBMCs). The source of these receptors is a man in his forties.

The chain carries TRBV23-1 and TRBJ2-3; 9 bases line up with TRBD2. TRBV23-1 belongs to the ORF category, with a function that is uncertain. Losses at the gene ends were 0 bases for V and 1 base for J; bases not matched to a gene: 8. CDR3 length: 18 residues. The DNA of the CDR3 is TGCGCCAGCAGTCAATCACCGGTTAGCGGGAGCCGCACAGATACGCAGTATTTT. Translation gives CASSQSPVSGSRTDTQYF.

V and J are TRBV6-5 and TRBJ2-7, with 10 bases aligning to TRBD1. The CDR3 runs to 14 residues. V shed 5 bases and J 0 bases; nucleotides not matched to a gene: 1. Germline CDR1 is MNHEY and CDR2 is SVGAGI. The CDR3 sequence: CASSRDRGSYEQYF. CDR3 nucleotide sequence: TGTGCCAGCAGTAGGGACAGGGGCTCCTACGAGCAGTACTTC.

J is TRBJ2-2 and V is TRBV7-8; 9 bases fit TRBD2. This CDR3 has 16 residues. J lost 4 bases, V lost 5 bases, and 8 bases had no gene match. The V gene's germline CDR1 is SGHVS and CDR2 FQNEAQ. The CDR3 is CASSGGGASVTGELFF. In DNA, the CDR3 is TGTGCCAGCAGCGGCGGGGGGGCCAGTGTCACCGGGGAGCTGTTTTTT.

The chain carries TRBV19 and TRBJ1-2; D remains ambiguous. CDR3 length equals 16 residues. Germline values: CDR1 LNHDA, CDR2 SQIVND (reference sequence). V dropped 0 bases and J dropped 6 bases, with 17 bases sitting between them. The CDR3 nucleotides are TGTGCCAGTAGTATAGATCGGGTCGGACGGAGAAATGGCTACACCTTC. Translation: CASSIDRVGRRNGYTF.

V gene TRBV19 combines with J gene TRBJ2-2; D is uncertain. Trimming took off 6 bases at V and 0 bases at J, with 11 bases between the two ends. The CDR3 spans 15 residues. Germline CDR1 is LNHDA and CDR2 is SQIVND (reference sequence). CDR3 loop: CASRKYVANTGELFF. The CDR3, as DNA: TGTGCCAGTAGGAAGTATGTCGCGAACACCGGGGAGCTGTTTTTT.

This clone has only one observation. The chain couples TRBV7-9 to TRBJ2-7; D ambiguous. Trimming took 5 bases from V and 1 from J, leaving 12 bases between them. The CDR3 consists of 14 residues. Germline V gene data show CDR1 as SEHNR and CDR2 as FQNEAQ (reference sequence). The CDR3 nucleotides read TGTGCCAGCAGCCACTACGACTTATCCTACGAGCAGTACTTC. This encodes CASSHYDLSYEQYF.

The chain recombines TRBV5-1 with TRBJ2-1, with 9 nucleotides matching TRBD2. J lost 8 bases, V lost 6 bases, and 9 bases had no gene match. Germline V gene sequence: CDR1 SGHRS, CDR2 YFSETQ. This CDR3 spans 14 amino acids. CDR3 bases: TGCGCCAGCACCCGGACTAGCGCGGGGGATGAGCAGTTCTTC. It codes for CASTRTSAGDEQFF.

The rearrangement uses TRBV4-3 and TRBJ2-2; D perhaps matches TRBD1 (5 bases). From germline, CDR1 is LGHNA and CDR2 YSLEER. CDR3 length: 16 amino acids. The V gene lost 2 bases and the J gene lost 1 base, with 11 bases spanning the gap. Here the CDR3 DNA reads TGCGCCAGCAGCCAATTAGCCCAGGGGAACACCGGGGAGCTGTTTTTT. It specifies CASSQLAQGNTGELFF.

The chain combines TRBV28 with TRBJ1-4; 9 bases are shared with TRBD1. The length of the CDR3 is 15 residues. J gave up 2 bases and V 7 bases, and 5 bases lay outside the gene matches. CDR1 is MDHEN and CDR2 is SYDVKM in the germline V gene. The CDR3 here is CASKNRGPTNEKLFF. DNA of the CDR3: TGTGCCAGCAAAAACAGGGGGCCTACTAATGAAAAACTGTTTTTT.

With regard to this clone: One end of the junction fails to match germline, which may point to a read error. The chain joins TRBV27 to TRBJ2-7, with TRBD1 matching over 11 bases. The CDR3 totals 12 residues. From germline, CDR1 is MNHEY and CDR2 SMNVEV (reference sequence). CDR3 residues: CASSQGQGARHF. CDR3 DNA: TGTGCCAGCAGTCAAGGACAGGGGGCGCGCCACTTC.

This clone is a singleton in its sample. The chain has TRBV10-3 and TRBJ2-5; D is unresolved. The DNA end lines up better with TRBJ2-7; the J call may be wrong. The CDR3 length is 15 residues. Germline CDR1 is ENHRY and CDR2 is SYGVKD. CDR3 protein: CAISEPSSRRFEQYF. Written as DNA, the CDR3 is TGTGCCATCAGTGAGCCATCTAGTCGTCGGTTCGAGCAGTACTTC.

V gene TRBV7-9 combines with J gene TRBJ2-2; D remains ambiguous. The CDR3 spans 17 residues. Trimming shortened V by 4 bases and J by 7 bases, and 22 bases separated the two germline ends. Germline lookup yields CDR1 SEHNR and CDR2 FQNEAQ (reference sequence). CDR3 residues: CASSSTSLGAVGGELFF. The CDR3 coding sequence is TGTGCCAGCAGCTCCACGTCGCTCGGCGCAGTGGGCGGGGAGCTGTTTTTT.

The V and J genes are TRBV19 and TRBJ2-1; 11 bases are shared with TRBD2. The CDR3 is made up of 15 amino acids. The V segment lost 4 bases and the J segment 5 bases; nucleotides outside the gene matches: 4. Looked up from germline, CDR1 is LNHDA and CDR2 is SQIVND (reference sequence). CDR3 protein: CASSTRLAGHNEQFF. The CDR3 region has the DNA TGTGCCAGTAGTACGCGACTAGCGGGACACAATGAGCAGTTCTTC.

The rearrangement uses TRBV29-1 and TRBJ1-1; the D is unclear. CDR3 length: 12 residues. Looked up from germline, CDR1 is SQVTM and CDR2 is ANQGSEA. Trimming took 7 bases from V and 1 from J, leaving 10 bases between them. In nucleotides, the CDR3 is TGCAGCGCCTCGGACGGGAACACTGAAGCTTTCTTT. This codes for CSASDGNTEAFF.

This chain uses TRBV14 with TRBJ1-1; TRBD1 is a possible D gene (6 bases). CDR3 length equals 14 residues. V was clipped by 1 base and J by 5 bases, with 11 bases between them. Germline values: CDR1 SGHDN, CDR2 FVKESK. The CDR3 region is CASSQGRGGTEAFF. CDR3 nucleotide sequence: TGTGCCAGCAGCCAAGGGAGGGGGGGTACTGAAGCTTTCTTT. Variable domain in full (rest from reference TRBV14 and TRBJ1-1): EAGVTQFPSHSVIEKGQTVTLRCDPISGHDNLYWYRRVMGKEIKFLLHFVKESKQDESGMPNNRFLAERTGGTYSTLKVQPAELEDSGVYFCASSQGRGGTEAFFGQGTRLTVV.

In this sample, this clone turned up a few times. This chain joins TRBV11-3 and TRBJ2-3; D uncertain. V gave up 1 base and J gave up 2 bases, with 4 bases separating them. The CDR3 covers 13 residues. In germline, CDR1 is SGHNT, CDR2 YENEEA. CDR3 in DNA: TGTGCCAGCAGCTTAGTTCACACAGATACGCAGTATTTT. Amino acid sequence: CASSLVHTDTQYF.

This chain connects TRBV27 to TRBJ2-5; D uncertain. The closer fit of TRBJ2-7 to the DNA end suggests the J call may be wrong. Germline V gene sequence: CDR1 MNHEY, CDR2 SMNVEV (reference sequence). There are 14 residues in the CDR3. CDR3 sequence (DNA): TGTGCCAGCAGTTTCGTCGCTGGGTCGTACGAGCAGTACTTC. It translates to CASSFVAGSYEQYF.

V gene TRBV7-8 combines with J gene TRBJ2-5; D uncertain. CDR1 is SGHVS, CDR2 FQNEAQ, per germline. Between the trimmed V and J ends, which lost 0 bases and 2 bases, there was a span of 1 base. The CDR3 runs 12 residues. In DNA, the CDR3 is TGTGCCAGCAGCTTAGCGCAAGAGACCCAGTACTTC. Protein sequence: CASSLAQETQYF.

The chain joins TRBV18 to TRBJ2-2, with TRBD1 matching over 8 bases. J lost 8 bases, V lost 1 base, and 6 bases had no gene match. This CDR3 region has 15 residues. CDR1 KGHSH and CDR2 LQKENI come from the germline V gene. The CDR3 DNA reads TGTGCCAGCTCACCACGGACAGGGTTTTTGGGGGAGCTGTTTTTT. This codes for CASSPRTGFLGELFF.

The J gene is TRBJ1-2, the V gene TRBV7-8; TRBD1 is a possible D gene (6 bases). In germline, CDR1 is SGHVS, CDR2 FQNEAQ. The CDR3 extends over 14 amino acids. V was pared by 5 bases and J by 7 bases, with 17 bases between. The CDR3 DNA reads TGTGCCAGCAGCCAAAGTACTACAGGGTTTGGCTACACCTTC. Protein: CASSQSTTGFGYTF.

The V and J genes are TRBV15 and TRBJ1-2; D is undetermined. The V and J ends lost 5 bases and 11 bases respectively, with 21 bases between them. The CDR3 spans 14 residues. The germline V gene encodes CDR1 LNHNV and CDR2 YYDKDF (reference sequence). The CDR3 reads CATSEPEDGLGYTF. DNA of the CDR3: TGTGCCACCAGCGAACCTGAGGACGGTTTAGGGTACACCTTC.

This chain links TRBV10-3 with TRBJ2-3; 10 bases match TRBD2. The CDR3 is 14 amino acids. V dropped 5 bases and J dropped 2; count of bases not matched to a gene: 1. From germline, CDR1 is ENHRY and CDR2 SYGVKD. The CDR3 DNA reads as TGTGCCATCAGTCTAGCGGGGGTCACAGATACGCAGTATTTT. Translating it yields CAISLAGVTDTQYF.

The CDR3: CASTFRYEQYF. The CDR3 coding sequence is TGTGCCAGCACCTTTCGCTACGAGCAGTACTTC. The chain combines TRBV28 with TRBJ2-7; D remains ambiguous. CDR3 length: 11 residues. Germline V lookup: CDR1 MDHEN, CDR2 SYDVKM. V lost 7 bases, J lost 3 bases, and 7 bases lay in between.

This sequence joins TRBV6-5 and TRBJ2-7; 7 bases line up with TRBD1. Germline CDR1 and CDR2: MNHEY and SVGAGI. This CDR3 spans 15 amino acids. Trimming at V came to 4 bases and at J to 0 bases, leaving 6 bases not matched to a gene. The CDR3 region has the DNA TGTGCCAGCAGTTCACAGGGGACAAGCTCCTACGAGCAGTACTTC. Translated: CASSSQGTSSYEQYF.

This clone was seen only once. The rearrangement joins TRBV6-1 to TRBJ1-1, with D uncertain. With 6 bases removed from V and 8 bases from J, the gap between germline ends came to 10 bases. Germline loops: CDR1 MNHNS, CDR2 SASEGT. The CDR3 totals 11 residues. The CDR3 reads CASSRRGEAFF. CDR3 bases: TGTGCCAGCAGCCGGAGAGGGGAAGCTTTCTTT.